Each of the 17 T cell receptor beta chains below was sequenced from the same sample in a study of T cells after yellow fever vaccination. TCRdb re-called the 5' RACE reads with MiXCR, one entry per CDR3 protein. The data contain hundreds of thousands of distinct CDR3 sequences, approximately 13% of them singletons. This sample comprised PBMCs, obtained on the day of the yellow fever booster vaccination. The receptor source for this set is a man aged 30-40 years who received the YFV17D yellow fever vaccine.

There are a few counts of this clonotype. The chain carries TRBV20-1 and TRBJ2-7, with D possibly TRBD2 on 5 matching bases. The V gene lost 6 bases and the J gene lost 3 bases, with 18 bases spanning the gap. This CDR3 contains 14 residues. Per germline, CDR1 DFQATT and CDR2 SNEGSKA (reference sequence). This CDR3 reads CSAHHGGRFYEQYF. CDR3 DNA: TGCAGTGCCCACCATGGCGGGCGTTTCTACGAGCAGTACTTC.

This clonotype was seen a few times. The chain combines TRBV19 with TRBJ1-1, with 10 positions matching TRBD1. The CDR3 extends over 16 amino acids. Germline CDR1 LNHDA, CDR2 SQIVND (reference sequence). Losses at the gene ends were 6 bases for V and 5 bases for J; bases not matched to a gene: 12. DNA of the CDR3: TGTGCCAGTAGGGGGACAGGGGCCTTTGAAGGGACTGAAGCTTTCTTT. Translated, it gives CASRGTGAFEGTEAFF.

V gene TRBV7-2 combines with J gene TRBJ1-2; the D is unclear. CDR1 and CDR2 (germline): SGHTA, FQGNSA. The length of the CDR3 is 13 residues. V gave up 6 bases and J gave up 3 bases, with 11 bases separating them. The CDR3, as DNA: TGTGCCAGCAGACCCTCCTCCTACTATGGCTACACCTTC. This sequence encodes CASRPSSYYGYTF.

This clonotype turned up a few times. V and J are TRBV3-1 and TRBJ2-3; perhaps TRBD2 as D (5 bases). This CDR3 spans 16 amino acids. V lost 4 bases and J lost 2, with 16 bases in between. Germline CDR1 and CDR2: LGHDT and YNNKEL (reference sequence). CDR3: CASSRELARNTDTQYF. In DNA, the CDR3 is TGTGCCAGCAGCCGCGAGCTAGCTCGGAACACAGATACGCAGTATTTT.

The rearrangement uses TRBV4-2 and TRBJ2-7, with TRBD1 matching over 8 bases. The ends lost 4 bases at V and 1 base at J; junction bases unmatched: 6. This CDR3 contains 15 residues. Per the germline V gene, CDR1 is LGHNA and CDR2 is YNFKEQ. The CDR3 DNA reads TGTGCCAGCAGCCGCGACAGGGGCGTATCCTACGAGCAGTACTTC. Protein product: CASSRDRGVSYEQYF.

V gene TRBV7-3 combines with J gene TRBJ2-3, with TRBD2 identical over 12 bases. The CDR3 contains 19 residues. V lost 0 bases to trimming and J lost 4 bases; unmatched junction nucleotides: 11. Germline CDR1 and CDR2: SGHTA and FQGTGA. The CDR3 DNA follows: TGTGCCAGCAGCTTAACTCCCCCGACTAGCGGGAGAATATCAGATACGCAGTATTTT. It is translated as CASSLTPPTSGRISDTQYF. The whole variable domain, filled in from reference TRBV7-3 and TRBJ2-3, reads GAGVSQTPSNKVTEKGKYVELRCDPISGHTALYWYRQSLGQGPEFLIYFQGTGAADDSGLPNDRFFAVRPEGSVSTLKIQRTERGDSAVYLCASSLTPPTSGRISDTQYFGPGTRLTVL.

This clonotype was seen more than once but under ten times. This sequence joins TRBV11-2 and TRBJ2-3, with a weak D call TRBD2 (5 bases). V lost 2 bases to trimming and J lost 1 base, with 10 bases between them. CDR3 length: 15 amino acids. The V gene's germline CDR1 is SGHAT and CDR2 FQNNGV. CDR3: CASSLLRTRTDTQYF. The CDR3 DNA sequence: TGTGCCAGCAGCTTACTCCGGACTCGCACAGATACGCAGTATTTT.

The table lists this clonotype with a few counts. V and J are TRBV7-2 and TRBJ2-1; 7 bases match TRBD1. There are 15 residues in the CDR3. Trimming at V came to 5 bases and at J to 4 bases, leaving 8 bases not matched to a gene. Germline V lookup: CDR1 SGHTA, CDR2 FQGNSA. DNA of the CDR3: TGTGCCAGCAGCCAACCGGGACAGAAATACAATGAGCAGTTCTTC. It is translated as CASSQPGQKYNEQFF.

A few counts support this clonotype. The rearrangement links TRBV29-1 to TRBJ1-1; TRBD1 matches 7 bases. CDR1 is SQVTM and CDR2 is ANQGSEA in the germline V gene. The CDR3 is 12 amino acids. The V and J ends lost 6 bases and 3 bases, in that order; junction bases with no gene match: 4. DNA for the CDR3: TGCAGCGTAGGGGACAGCGACACTGAAGCTTTCTTT. Translation gives CSVGDSDTEAFF.

This chain uses TRBV20-1 with TRBJ2-5; TRBD2 aligns across 7 bases. The length of the CDR3 is 13 residues. The V segment lost 6 bases and the J segment 5 bases; nucleotides outside the gene matches: 9. CDR1 is DFQATT and CDR2 is SNEGSKA in the germline V gene (reference sequence). CDR3 nucleotide sequence: TGCAGTGCCCGGGGGAGGGCCTGGGAGACCCAGTACTTC. It is translated as CSARGRAWETQYF.

This clonotype was found a few times. This chain connects TRBV13 to TRBJ2-1, with D perhaps matching TRBD2 (5 bases). Germline values: CDR1 PRHDT, CDR2 FYEKMQ (reference sequence). The CDR3 runs to 16 residues. The V end lost 5 bases, the J end lost 4 bases, and 18 bases lay between the germline ends. CDR3 residues: CASSPVGGSDYNEQFF. In nucleotides, the CDR3 is TGTGCCAGCAGCCCCGTCGGTGGTAGCGATTACAATGAGCAGTTCTTC.

In this sample, this clonotype turned up a few times. This sequence joins TRBV5-1 and TRBJ2-7; D is perhaps TRBD1 or TRBD2 (7 bases each). Germline CDR1 SGHRS, CDR2 YFSETQ. The CDR3 is made up of 13 amino acids. V gave up 5 bases and J gave up 4 bases, with 13 bases separating them. The CDR3 region is CASRAGQPYEQYF. The CDR3 DNA follows: TGCGCCAGCAGAGCGGGACAGCCTTACGAGCAGTACTTC. The whole variable domain, filled in from reference TRBV5-1 and TRBJ2-7, reads KAGVTQTPRYLIKTRGQQVTLSCSPISGHRSVSWYQQTPGQGLQFLFEYFSETQRNKGNFPGRFSGRQFSNSRSEMNVSTLELGDSALYLCASRAGQPYEQYFGPGTRLTVT.

This clonotype was seen only a few times. This chain links TRBV12-3 or TRBV12-4 with TRBJ2-3; the D gene could be TRBD1 or TRBD2 (7 bases each). This CDR3 is built from 13 residues. V lost 7 bases and J 3 bases, leaving 11 bases between the germline ends. CDR3 protein: CASTRGGTDTQYF. CDR3 DNA: TGTGCCAGCACCAGGGGGGGGACAGATACGCAGTATTTT.

The genes are TRBV20-1 and TRBJ2-5, with D possibly matching TRBD1 (6 bases). Trimming took off 5 bases at V and 5 bases at J, with 12 bases between the two ends. Germline CDR1 is DFQATT and CDR2 is SNEGSKA (reference sequence). The CDR3 runs 12 residues. CDR3 coding DNA: TGCAGTGCTCCAGGGGTAAAGGAGACCCAGTACTTC. Its protein product is CSAPGVKETQYF.

J is TRBJ2-2 and V is TRBV7-9, with TRBD2 identical over 7 bases. Looked up from germline, CDR1 is SEHNR and CDR2 is FQNEAQ (reference sequence). CDR3 size: 14 residues. V dropped 5 bases and J dropped 4; count of bases not matched to a gene: 4. CDR3 sequence reads: CASSPGLLTGELFF. The CDR3 coding sequence is TGTGCCAGCAGCCCGGGACTACTCACCGGGGAGCTGTTTTTT.

The V and J genes are TRBV7-9 and TRBJ1-5; 7 positions match TRBD1. There are 12 residues in the CDR3. From germline, CDR1 is SEHNR and CDR2 FQNEAQ (reference sequence). Trimming cost V 7 bases and J 7 bases; bases outside gene matches: 4. In nucleotides, the CDR3 is TGTGCCAGCACCAGGGGGAACCAGCCCCAGCATTTT. It translates to CASTRGNQPQHF.

This clonotype was observed a few times. This chain uses TRBV20-1 with TRBJ2-1; D is unresolved. From germline, CDR1 is DFQATT and CDR2 SNEGSKA (reference sequence). The CDR3 contains 14 residues. Trimming stripped 3 bases from V and 2 bases from J, with 11 bases between. Here the CDR3 reads CSASAVLTYNEQFF. CDR3 bases: TGCAGTGCTAGCGCGGTGCTTACCTACAATGAGCAGTTCTTC.